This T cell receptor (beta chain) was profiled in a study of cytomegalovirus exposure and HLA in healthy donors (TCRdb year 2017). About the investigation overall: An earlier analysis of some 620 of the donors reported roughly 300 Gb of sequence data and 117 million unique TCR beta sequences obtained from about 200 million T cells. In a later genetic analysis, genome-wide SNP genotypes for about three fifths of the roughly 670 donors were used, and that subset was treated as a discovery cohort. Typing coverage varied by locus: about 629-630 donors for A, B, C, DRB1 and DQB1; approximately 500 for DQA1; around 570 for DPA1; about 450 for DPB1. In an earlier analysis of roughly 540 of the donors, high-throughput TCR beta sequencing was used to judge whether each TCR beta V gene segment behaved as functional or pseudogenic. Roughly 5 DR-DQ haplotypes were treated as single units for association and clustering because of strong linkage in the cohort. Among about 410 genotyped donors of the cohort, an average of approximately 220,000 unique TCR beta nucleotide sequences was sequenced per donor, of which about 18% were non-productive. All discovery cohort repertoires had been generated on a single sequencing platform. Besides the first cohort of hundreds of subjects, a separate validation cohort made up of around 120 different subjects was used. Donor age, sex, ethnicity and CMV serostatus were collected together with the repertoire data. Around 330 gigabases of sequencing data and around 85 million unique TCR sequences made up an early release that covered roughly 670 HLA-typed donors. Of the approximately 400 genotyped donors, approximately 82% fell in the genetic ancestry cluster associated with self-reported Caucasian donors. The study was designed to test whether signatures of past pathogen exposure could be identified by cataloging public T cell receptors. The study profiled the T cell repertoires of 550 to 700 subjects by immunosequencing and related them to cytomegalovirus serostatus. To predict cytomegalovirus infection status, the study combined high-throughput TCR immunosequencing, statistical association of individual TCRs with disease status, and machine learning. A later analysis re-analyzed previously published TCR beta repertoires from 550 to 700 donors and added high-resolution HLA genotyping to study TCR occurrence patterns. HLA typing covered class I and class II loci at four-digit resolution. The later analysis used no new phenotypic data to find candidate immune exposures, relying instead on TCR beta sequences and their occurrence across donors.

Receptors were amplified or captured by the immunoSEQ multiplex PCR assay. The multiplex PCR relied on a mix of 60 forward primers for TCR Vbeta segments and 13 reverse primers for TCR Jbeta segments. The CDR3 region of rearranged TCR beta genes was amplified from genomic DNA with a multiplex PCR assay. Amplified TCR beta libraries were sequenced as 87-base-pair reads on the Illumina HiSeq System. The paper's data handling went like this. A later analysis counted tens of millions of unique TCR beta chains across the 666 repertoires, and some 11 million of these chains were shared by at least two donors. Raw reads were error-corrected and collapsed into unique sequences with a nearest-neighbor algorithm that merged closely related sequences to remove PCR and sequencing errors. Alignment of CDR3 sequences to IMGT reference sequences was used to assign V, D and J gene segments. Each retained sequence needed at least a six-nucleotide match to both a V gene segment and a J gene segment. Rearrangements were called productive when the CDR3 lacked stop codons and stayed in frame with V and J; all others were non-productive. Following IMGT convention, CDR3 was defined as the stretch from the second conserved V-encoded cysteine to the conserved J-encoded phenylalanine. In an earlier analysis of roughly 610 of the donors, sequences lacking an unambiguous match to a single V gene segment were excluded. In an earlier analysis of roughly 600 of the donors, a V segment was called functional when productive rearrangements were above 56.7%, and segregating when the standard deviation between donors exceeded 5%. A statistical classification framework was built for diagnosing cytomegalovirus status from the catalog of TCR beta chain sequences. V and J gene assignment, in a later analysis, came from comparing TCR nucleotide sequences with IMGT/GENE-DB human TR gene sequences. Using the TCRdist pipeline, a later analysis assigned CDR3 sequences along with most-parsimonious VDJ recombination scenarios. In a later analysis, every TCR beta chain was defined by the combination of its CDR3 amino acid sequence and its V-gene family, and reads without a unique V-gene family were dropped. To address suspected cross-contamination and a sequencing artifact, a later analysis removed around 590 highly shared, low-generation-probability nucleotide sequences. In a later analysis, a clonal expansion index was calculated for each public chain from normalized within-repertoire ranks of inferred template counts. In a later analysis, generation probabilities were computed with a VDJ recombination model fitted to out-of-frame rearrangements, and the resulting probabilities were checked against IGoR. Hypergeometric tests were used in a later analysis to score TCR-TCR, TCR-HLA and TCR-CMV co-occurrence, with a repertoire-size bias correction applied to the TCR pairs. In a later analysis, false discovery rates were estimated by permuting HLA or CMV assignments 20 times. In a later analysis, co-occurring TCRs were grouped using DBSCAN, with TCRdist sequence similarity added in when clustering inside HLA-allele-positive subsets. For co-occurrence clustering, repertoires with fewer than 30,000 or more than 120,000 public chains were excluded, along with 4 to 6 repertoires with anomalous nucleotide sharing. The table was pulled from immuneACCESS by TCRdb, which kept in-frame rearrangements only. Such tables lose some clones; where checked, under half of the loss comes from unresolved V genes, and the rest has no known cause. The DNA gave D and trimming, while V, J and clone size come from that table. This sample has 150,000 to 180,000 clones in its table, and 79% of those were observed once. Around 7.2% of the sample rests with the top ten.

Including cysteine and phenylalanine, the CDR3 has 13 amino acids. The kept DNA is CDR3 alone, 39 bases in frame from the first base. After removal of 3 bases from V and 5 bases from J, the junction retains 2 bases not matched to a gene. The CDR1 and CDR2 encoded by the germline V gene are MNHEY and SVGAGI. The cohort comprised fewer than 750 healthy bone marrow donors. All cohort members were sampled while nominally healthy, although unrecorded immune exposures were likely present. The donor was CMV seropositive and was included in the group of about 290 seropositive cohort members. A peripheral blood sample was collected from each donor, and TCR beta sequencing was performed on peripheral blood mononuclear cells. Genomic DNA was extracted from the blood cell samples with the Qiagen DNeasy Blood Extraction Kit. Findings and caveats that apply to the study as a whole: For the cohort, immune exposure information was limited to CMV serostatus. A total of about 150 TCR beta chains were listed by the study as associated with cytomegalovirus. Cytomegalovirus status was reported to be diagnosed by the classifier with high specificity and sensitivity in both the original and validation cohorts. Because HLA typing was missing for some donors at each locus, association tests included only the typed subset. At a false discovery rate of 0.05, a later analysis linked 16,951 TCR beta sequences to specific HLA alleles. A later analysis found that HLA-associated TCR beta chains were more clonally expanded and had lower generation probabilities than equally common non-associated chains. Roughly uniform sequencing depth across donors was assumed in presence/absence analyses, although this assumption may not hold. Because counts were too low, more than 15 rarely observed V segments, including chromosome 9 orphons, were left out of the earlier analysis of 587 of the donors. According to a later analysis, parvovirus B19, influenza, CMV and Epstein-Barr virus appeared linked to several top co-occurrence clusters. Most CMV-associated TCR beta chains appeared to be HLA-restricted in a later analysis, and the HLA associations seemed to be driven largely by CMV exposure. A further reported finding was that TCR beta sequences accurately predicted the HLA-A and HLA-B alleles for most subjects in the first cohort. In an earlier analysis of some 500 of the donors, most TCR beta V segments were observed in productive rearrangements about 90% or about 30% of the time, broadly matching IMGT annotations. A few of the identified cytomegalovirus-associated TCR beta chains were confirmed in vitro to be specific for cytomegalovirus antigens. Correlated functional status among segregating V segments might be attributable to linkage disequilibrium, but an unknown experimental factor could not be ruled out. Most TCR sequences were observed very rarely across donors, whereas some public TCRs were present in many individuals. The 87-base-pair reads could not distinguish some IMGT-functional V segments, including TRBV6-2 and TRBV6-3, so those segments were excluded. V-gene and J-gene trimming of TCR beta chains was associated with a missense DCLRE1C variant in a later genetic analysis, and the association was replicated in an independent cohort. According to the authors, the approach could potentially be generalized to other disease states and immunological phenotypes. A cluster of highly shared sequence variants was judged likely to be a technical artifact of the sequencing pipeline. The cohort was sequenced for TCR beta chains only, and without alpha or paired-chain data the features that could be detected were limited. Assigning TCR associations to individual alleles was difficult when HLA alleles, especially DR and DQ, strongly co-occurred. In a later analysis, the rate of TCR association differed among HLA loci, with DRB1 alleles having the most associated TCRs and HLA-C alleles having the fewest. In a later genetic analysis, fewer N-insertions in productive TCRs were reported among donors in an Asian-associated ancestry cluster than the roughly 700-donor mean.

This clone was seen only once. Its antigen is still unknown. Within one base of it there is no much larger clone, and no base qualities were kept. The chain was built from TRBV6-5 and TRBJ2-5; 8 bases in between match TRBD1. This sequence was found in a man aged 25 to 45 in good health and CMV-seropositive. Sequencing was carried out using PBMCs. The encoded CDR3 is CASSYYRGETQYF. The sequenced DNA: TGTGCCAGCAGTTATTACAGGGGGGAGACCCAGTACTTC.